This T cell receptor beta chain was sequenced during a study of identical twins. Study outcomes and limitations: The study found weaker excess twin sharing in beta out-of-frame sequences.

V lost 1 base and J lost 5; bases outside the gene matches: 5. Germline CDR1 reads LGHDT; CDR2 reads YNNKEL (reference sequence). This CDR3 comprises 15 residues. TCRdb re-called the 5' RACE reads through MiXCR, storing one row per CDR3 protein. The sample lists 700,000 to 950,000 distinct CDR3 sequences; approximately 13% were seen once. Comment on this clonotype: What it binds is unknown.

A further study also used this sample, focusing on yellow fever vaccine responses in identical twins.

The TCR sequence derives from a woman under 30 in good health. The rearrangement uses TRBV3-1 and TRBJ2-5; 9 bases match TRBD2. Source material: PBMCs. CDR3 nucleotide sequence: TGTGCCAGCAGCCAAGTGCGGGGGGGCCGTGAGACCCAGTACTTC. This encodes CASSQVRGGRETQYF.